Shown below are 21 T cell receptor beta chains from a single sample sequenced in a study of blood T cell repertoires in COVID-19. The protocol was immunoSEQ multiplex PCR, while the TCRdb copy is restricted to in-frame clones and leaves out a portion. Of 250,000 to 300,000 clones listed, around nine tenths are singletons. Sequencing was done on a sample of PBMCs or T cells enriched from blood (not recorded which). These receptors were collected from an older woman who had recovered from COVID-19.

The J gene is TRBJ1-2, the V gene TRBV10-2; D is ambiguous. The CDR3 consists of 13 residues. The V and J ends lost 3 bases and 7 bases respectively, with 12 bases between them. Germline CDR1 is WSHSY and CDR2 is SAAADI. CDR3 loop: CASSDVARGGYTF. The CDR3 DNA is TGCGCCAGCAGTGATGTCGCCCGGGGTGGCTACACCTTC.

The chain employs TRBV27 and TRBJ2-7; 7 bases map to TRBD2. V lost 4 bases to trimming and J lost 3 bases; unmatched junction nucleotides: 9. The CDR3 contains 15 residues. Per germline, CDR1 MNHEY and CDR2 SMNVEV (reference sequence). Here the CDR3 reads CASSSTSAIIYEQYF. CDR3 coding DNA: TGTGCCAGCAGTTCTACTAGCGCCATTATCTACGAGCAGTACTTC.

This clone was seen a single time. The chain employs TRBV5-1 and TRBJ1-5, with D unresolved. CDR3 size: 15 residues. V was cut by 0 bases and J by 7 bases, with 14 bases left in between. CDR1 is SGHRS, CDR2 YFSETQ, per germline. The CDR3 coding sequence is TGCGCCAGCAGCTTGGGCTCGGGAGTTGGACAGCCCCAGCATTTT. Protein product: CASSLGSGVGQPQHF.

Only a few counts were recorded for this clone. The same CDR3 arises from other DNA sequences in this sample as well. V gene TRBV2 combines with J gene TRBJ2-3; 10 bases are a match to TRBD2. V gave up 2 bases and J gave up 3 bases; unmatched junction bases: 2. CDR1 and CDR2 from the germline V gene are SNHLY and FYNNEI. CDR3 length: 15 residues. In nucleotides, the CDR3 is TGTGCCAGCAGTGAACGTAGCGGGGGGACAGATACGCAGTATTTT. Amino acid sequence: CASSERSGGTDTQYF.

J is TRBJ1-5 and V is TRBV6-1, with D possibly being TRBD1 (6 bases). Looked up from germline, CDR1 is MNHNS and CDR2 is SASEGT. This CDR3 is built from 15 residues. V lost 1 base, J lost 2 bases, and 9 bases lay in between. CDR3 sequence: CASSEVAGGNQPQHF. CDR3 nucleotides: TGTGCCAGCAGTGAAGTAGCAGGGGGCAATCAGCCCCAGCATTTT.

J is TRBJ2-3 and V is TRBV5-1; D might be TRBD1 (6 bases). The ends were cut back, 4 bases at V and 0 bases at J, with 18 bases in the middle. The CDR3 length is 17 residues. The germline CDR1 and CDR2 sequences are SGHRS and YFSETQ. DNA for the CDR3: TGCGCCAGCAGCCCCCTTCAGGGGATATCTAGCACAGATACGCAGTATTTT. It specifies CASSPLQGISSTDTQYF.

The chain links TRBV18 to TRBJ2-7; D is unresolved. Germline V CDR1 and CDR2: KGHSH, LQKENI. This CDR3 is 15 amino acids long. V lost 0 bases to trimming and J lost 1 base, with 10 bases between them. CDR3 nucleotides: TGTGCCAGCTCACCACCGGCAGTACCGTCCTACGAGCAGTACTTC. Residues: CASSPPAVPSYEQYF.

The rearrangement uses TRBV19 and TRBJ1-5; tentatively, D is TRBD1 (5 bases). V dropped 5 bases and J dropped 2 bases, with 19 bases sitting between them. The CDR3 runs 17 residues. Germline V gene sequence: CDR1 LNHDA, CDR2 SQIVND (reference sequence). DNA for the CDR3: TGTGCCAGTAGTGCTCCACAGGCATGGTTAGGCAATCAGCCCCAGCATTTT. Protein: CASSAPQAWLGNQPQHF.

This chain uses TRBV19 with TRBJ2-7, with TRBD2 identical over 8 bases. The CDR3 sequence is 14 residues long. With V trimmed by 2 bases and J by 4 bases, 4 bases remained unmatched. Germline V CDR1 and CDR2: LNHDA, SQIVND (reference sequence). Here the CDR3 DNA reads TGTGCCAGTAGTATAACTAGCGGACTTTACGAGCAGTACTTC. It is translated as CASSITSGLYEQYF.

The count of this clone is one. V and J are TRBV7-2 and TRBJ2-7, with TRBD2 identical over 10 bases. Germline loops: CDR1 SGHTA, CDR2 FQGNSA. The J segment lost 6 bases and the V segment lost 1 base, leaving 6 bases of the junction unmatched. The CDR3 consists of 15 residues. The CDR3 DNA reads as TGTGCCAGCAGCTTAGGGGGAGCGGGGGGGCTCGAGCAGTACTTC. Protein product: CASSLGGAGGLEQYF.

This chain's CDR3 is CASSLRQGNTEAFF. CDR3 sequence (DNA): TGTGCCAGCAGCTTAAGACAGGGCAACACTGAAGCTTTCTTT. This chain uses TRBV7-2 with TRBJ1-1; TRBD1 aligns across 7 bases. Trimming at V came to 2 bases and at J to 2 bases, leaving 2 bases not matched to a gene. The germline CDR1 and CDR2 sequences are SGHTA and FQGNSA. This CDR3 is 14 amino acids long.

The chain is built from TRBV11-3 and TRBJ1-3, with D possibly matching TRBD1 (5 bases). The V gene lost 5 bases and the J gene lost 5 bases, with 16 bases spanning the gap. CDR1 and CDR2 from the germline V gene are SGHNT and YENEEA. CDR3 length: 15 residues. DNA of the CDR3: TGTGCCAGCAGCCCCGTCGGGGGTCCTCGAAACACCATATATTTT. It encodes CASSPVGGPRNTIYF.

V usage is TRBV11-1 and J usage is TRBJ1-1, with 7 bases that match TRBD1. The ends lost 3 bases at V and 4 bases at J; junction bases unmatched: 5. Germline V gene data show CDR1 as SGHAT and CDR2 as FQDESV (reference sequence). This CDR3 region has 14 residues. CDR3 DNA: TGTGCCAGCAGCTTTACGACAGGGATCACTGAAGCTTTCTTT. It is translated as CASSFTTGITEAFF.

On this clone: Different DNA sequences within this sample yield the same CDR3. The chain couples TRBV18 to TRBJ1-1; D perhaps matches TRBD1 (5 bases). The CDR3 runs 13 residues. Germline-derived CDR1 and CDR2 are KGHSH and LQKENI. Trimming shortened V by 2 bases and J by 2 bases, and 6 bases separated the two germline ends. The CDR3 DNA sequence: TGTGCCAGCTCACCAACAGGAAACACTGAAGCTTTCTTT. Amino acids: CASSPTGNTEAFF.

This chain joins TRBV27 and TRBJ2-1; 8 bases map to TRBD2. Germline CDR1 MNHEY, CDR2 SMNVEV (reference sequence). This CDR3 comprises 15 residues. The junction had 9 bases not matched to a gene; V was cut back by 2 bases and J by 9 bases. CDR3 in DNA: TGTGCCAGCAGTTTAGGGCAAGGGACTAGAGGTGAGCAGTTCTTC. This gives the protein CASSLGQGTRGEQFF.

This CDR3 is CASSPWTGENTEAFF. In nucleotides, the CDR3 is TGTGCCAGCTCACCATGGACAGGGGAGAACACTGAAGCTTTCTTT. The rearrangement joins TRBV18 to TRBJ1-1, with 9 bases identical to TRBD1. This CDR3 has 15 amino acids. The germline gives CDR1 KGHSH, CDR2 LQKENI. V shed 2 bases, J shed 1 base, and the junction held 2 bases outside the gene matches.

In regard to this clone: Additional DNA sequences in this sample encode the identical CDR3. CDR3: CASSRTGIYGYTF. The CDR3 DNA sequence: TGTGCCAGCAGTAGGACAGGTATCTATGGCTACACCTTC. The rearrangement joins TRBV28 to TRBJ1-2; TRBD1 aligns across 7 bases. With 5 bases clipped from V and 4 bases from J, the junction kept 4 bases outside the gene matches. Germline values: CDR1 MDHEN, CDR2 SYDVKM. The CDR3 has 13 amino acids.

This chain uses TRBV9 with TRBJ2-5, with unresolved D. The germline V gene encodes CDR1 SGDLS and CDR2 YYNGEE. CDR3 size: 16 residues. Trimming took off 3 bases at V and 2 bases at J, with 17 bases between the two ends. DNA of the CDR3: TGTGCCAGCAGCGCCCTCTTGTCTAGAGGACAAGAGACCCAGTACTTC. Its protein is CASSALLSRGQETQYF. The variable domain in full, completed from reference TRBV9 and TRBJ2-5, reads DSGVTQTPKHLITATGQRVTLRCSPRSGDLSVYWYQQSLDQGLQFLIQYYNGEERAKGNILERFSAQQFPDLHSELNLSSLELGDSALYFCASSALLSRGQETQYFGPGTRLLVL.

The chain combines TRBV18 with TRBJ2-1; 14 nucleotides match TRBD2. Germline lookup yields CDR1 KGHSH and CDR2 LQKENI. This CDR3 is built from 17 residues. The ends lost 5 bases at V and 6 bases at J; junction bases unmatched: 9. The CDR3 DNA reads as TGTGCCAGCTCAAGACTAGCGGGAGGGGAGGCTCGCAATGAGCAGTTCTTC. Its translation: CASSRLAGGEARNEQFF.

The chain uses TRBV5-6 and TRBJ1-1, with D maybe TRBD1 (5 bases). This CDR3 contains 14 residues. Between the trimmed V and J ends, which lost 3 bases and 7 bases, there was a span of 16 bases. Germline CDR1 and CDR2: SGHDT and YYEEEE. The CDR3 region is CASSSAGGFSEAFF. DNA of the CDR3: TGTGCCAGCAGCTCGGCCGGGGGTTTCAGTGAAGCTTTCTTT.

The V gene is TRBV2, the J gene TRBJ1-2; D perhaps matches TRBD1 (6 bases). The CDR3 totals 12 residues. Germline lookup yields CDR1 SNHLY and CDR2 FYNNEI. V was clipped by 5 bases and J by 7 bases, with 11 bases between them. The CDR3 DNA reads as TGTGCCAGCAGTCTGGACAGTTCTGGCTACACCTTC. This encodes CASSLDSSGYTF. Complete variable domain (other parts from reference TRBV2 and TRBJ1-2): EPEVTQTPSHQVTQMGQEVILRCVPISNHLYFYWYRQILGQKVEFLVSFYNNEISEKSEIFDDQFSVERPDGSNFTLKIRSTKLEDSAMYFCASSLDSSGYTFGSGTRLTVV.